These 6 T cell receptor beta chains originate from one sample sequenced in a study of blood T cell repertoires in COVID-19 (dated by TCRdb to 2018 to 2020). The library relied on the immunoSEQ multiplex PCR assay. This immuneACCESS table, as held by TCRdb, lists in-frame sequences with V and J called but not all clones. Of the missing ones, under half trace to an unresolved V gene in checked studies; the others have no known cause. The sample table holds a few hundred thousand clones, of which around 83% were seen once. Of the sample, around 2.4% falls within the top ten clones. The sequencing sample was made of peripheral blood. The receptors here all came from a man aged 35 to 55 who had recovered from COVID-19.

The chain uses TRBV27 and TRBJ2-1; D possibly corresponds to TRBD2 (6 bases). V was shortened by 1 base and J by 0 bases, with 13 bases between the two germline ends. Per germline, CDR1 MNHEY and CDR2 SMNVEV (reference sequence). This CDR3 has 17 amino acids. The CDR3 nucleotides read TGTGCCAGCAGTTTATTTGGGGACTTGAGCTCCTACAATGAGCAGTTCTTC. It yields the protein CASSLFGDLSSYNEQFF.

The J gene is TRBJ2-5, the V gene TRBV5-1; D uncertain. Trimming removed 0 bases at V and 8 bases at J, with 17 bases between. Germline assignment: CDR1 SGHRS and CDR2 YFSETQ. This CDR3 is built from 15 residues. This chain's CDR3 is CASSLVAVPRETQYF. CDR3 nucleotides: TGCGCCAGCAGCTTGGTCGCCGTACCAAGAGAAACCCAGTACTTC.

The V and J genes are TRBV7-8 and TRBJ1-2; D gene unclear. The CDR3 is made up of 17 amino acids. Germline V gene sequence: CDR1 SGHVS, CDR2 FQNEAQ. V was clipped by 2 bases and J by 8 bases, with 24 bases between them. Here the CDR3 reads CASSLRFIGPAGEGYTF. In nucleotides, the CDR3 is TGTGCCAGCAGCTTACGGTTCATTGGGCCGGCCGGGGAAGGCTACACCTTC.

This rearrangement joins TRBV4-1 to TRBJ1-5; possibly TRBD1 for D (6 bases). Per the germline V gene, CDR1 is MGHRA and CDR2 is YSYEKL. The CDR3 length is 15 residues. V was trimmed by 5 bases and J by 3 bases, leaving 14 bases between them. CDR3 DNA sequence: TGCGCCAGCAGCGCCCGCAGGGGTTACAATCAGCCCCAGCATTTT. This encodes CASSARRGYNQPQHF.

The rearrangement links TRBV7-9 to TRBJ1-4, with D perhaps matching TRBD1 (6 bases). The CDR3 runs 14 residues. V lost 5 bases to trimming and J lost 8 bases, with 15 bases between them. Germline values: CDR1 SEHNR, CDR2 FQNEAQ (reference sequence). The CDR3 here is CASSVGHNVEKLFF. CDR3 DNA sequence: TGTGCCAGCAGCGTGGGACATAATGTGGAAAAACTGTTTTTT.

The V gene is TRBV30, the J gene TRBJ2-5, with D maybe TRBD2 (6 bases). Germline CDR1 is GTSNPN and CDR2 is SVGIG (reference sequence). The CDR3 spans 14 residues. The germline V and J ends were trimmed by 5 bases and 6 bases, with 19 bases remaining between them. The CDR3 DNA reads TGTGCCTGGGAGACCGGGAGCCCGTTGCAGACCCAGTACTTC. This translates into CAWETGSPLQTQYF.